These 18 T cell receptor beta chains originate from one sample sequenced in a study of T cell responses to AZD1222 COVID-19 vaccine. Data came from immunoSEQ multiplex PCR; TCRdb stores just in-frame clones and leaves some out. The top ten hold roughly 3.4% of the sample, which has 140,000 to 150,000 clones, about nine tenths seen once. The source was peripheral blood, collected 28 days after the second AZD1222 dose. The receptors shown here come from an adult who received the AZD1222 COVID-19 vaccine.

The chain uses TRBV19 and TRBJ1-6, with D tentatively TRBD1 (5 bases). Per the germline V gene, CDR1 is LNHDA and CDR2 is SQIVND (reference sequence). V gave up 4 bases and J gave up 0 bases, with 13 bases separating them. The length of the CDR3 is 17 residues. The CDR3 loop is CASSTAGESSYNSPLHF. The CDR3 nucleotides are TGTGCCAGTAGTACCGCGGGGGAAAGCTCCTATAATTCACCCCTCCACTTT.

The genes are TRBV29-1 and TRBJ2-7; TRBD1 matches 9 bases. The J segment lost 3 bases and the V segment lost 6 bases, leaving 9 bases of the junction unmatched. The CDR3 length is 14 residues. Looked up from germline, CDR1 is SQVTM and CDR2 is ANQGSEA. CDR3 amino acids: CSVLGQGSIYEQYF. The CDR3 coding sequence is TGCAGCGTCCTCGGACAGGGGTCGATCTACGAGCAGTACTTC.

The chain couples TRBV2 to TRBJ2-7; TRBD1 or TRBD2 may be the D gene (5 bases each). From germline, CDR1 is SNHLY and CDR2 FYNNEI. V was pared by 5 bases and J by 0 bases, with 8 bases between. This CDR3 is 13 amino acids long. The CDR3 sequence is CASSRDGSYEQYF. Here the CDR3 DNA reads TGTGCCAGCAGTAGGGACGGCTCCTACGAGCAGTACTTC.

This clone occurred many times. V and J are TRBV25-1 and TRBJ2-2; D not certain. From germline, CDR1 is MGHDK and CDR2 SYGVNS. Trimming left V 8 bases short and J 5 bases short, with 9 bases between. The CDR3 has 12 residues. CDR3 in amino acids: CASVEGTGELFF. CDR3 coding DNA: TGTGCCAGCGTGGAAGGGACCGGGGAGCTGTTTTTT.

CDR3 in DNA: TGCGCCAGCAGCTTGGCCAGGCAGGGGGCCGGCGAGCAGTACTTC. Its translation: CASSLARQGAGEQYF. The chain uses TRBV5-1 and TRBJ2-7; 8 bases are a match to TRBD1. Germline CDR1 and CDR2: SGHRS and YFSETQ. The length of the CDR3 is 15 residues. V shed 0 bases, J shed 6 bases, and the junction held 8 bases outside the gene matches.

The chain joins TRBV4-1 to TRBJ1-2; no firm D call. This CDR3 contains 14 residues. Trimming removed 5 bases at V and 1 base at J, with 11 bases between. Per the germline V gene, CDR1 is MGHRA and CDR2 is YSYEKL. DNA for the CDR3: TGCGCCAGCAGCGATACTACTTTTAACTATGGCTACACCTTC. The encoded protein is CASSDTTFNYGYTF.

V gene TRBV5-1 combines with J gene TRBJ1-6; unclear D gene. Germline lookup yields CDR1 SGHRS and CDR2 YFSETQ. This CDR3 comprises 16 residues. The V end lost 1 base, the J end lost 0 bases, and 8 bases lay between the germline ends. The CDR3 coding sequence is TGCGCCAGCAGCTTGAAATCCAGCTCCTATAATTCACCCCTCCACTTT. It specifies CASSLKSSSYNSPLHF.

As DNA, the CDR3 is TGCGCCAGCAGCTGGGGTAGCGGTAGCTCCTACAATGAGCAGTTCTTC. It yields the protein CASSWGSGSSYNEQFF. J is TRBJ2-1 and V is TRBV10-2; a possible D gene is TRBD2 (6 bases). The length of the CDR3 is 16 residues. From germline, CDR1 is WSHSY and CDR2 SAAADI. V gave up 6 bases and J gave up 0 bases, with 15 bases separating them.

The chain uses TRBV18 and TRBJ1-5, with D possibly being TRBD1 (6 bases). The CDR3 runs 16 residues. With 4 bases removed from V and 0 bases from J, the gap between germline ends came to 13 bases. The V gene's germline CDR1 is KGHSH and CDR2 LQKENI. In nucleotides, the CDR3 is TGTGCCAGCTCACTAAGTAGGGGGTATAGCAATCAGCCCCAGCATTTT. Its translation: CASSLSRGYSNQPQHF.

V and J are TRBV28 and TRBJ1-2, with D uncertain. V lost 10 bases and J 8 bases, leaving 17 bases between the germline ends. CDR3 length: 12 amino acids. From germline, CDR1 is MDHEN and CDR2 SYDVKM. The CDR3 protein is CAIAPGMGGYTF. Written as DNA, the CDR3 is TGTGCCATCGCCCCCGGGATGGGGGGCTACACCTTC.

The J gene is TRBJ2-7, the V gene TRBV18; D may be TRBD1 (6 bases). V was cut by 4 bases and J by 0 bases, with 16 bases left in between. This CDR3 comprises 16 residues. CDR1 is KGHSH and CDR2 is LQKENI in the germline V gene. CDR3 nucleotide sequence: TGTGCCAGCTCACGGGGACACTCCTATGACTCCTACGAGCAGTACTTC. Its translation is CASSRGHSYDSYEQYF. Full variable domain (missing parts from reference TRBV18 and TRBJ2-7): NAGVMQNPRHLVRRRGQEARLRCSPMKGHSHVYWYRQLPEEGLKFMVYLQKENIIDESGMPKERFSAEFPKEGPSILRIQQVVRGDSAAYFCASSRGHSYDSYEQYFGPGTRLTVT.

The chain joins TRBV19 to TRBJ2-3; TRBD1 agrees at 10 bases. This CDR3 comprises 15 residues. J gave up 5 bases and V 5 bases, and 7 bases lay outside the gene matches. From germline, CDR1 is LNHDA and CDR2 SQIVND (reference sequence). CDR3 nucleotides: TGTGCCAGTAGTCGGACAGGGGGTGGTAAAGATACGCAGTATTTT. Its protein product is CASSRTGGGKDTQYF.

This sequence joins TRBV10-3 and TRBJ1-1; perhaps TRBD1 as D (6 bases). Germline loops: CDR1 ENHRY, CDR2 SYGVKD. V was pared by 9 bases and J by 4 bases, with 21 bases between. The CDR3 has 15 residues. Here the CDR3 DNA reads TGTGCCATTAAACCTGATCCGGGGGGCCCCACTGAAGCTTTCTTT. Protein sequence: CAIKPDPGGPTEAFF.

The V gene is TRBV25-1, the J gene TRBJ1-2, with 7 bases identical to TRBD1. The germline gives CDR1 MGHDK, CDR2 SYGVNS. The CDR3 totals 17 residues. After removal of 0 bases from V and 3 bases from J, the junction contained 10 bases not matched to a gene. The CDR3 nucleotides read TGTGCCAGCAGTGAATATATGCCCCCCGGGACAGACTATGGCTACACCTTC. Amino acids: CASSEYMPPGTDYGYTF.

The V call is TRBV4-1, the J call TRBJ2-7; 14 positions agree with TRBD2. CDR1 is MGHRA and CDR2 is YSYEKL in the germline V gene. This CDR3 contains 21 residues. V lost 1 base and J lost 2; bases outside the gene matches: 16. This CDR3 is CASSQVPGGGTSGSVPYEQYF. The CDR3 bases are TGCGCCAGCAGCCAAGTACCTGGGGGTGGGACTAGCGGGAGCGTCCCCTACGAGCAGTACTTC.

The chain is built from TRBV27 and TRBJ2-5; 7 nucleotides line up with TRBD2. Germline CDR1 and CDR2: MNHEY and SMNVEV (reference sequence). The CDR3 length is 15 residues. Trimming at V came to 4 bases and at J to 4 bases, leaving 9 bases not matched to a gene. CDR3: CASSSHLRGGETQYF. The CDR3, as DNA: TGTGCCAGCAGTTCCCACCTGCGCGGGGGAGAGACCCAGTACTTC.

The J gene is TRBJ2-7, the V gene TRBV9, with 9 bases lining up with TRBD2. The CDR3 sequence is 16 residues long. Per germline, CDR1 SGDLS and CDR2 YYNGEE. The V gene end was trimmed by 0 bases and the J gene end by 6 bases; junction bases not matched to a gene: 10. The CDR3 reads CASSVEGGLAGSEQYF. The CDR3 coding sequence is TGTGCCAGCAGCGTAGAGGGGGGGCTAGCGGGATCCGAGCAGTACTTC.

The CDR3: CASSSPGSPLHF. DNA of the CDR3: TGTGCCAGCAGCTCCCCTGGTTCACCCCTCCACTTT. This rearrangement joins TRBV28 to TRBJ1-6; D is undetermined. The CDR3 runs to 12 residues. V was shortened by 6 bases and J by 9 bases, with 9 bases between the two germline ends. Germline loops: CDR1 MDHEN, CDR2 SYDVKM. Looking up the rest from reference TRBV28 and TRBJ1-6 gives the full variable domain: DVKVTQSSRYLVKRTGEKVFLECVQDMDHENMFWYRQDPGLGLRLIYFSYDVKMKEKGDIPEGYSVSREKKERFSLILESASTNQTSMYLCASSSPGSPLHFGNGTRLTVT.